This is a list of T cell receptor beta chains from one sample in a study of OX40 agonist ivuxolimab in advanced cancers. Generated by immunoSEQ multiplex PCR, the TCRdb table keeps only in-frame clones and is missing some. The sample consists of tens of thousands of clones, approximately 80% of them appearing once. The material sequenced was CD4+ or CD8+ T cells sorted from blood, taken in a trial of the OX40 agonist ivuxolimab. Receptors were obtained from an adult with an advanced solid tumor such as melanoma, head and neck, liver or kidney cancer. Each CDR3 is given with its conserved first and last residue. A D gene is named only where the DNA matches it firmly. Clone size is stated in some rows and not others, as once, few, many or a class when expanded.

size | J | V | D | CDR3 | DNA
. | TRBJ1-4 | TRBV28 | . | CASRLNEKLFF | TGTGCCTCCAGACTGAATGAAAAACTGTTTTTT
. | TRBJ1-6 | TRBV7-2 | . | CASSHGRASNSPLHF | TGTGCCAGCAGCCACGGACGAGCTAGTAATTCACCCCTCCACTTT
. | TRBJ2-3 | TRBV7-3 | TRBD1 | CASSKRTGSDTQYF | TGTGCCAGCAGCAAAAGGACAGGGTCCGATACGCAGTATTTT
. | TRBJ2-1 | TRBV18 | TRBD1 | CASSPVGQGSGSYNEQFF | TGTGCCAGCTCACCGGTAGGACAGGGGTCGGGATCCTACAATGAGCAGTTCTTC
. | TRBJ2-1 | TRBV7-9 | TRBD2 | CASSGSGRVNEQFF | TGTGCCAGCAGCGGTAGCGGGAGGGTAAATGAGCAGTTCTTC
. | TRBJ2-5 | TRBV18 | . | CASSPRSRDETQYF | TGTGCCAGCTCACCACGCTCGCGGGACGAGACCCAGTACTTC
. | TRBJ1-2 | TRBV27 | . | CASSSFGVGYTF | TGTGCCAGCAGTTCCTTCGGGGTTGGCTACACCTTC
. | TRBJ2-3 | TRBV4-1 | . | CASKGGTDTQYF | TGCGCCAGCAAGGGGGGCACAGATACGCAGTATTTT
. | TRBJ2-5 | TRBV5-6 | TRBD1 | CASSRDRLETQYF | TGTGCCAGCAGCCGGGACAGACTGGAGACCCAGTACTTC
. | TRBJ1-3 | TRBV11-3 | . | CASSFSRVRGNTIYF | TGTGCCAGCAGCTTTTCCAGGGTGCGTGGAAACACCATATATTTT
. | TRBJ2-3 | TRBV5-5 | TRBD1 | CASSRTGTGPDTQYF | TGTGCCAGCAGTCGGACCGGGACAGGGCCAGATACGCAGTATTTT
few | TRBJ2-3 | TRBV19 | TRBD2 | CASSPSGRGKGTDTQYF | TGTGCCAGTAGTCCTAGCGGGAGGGGAAAGGGCACAGATACGCAGTATTTT
. | TRBJ2-2 | TRBV18 | TRBD1 | CASSLQGLNTGELFF | TGTGCCAGCTCATTACAGGGGCTAAACACCGGGGAGCTGTTTTTT
. | TRBJ1-5 | TRBV7-2 | . | CASSLGGGGQPQHF | TGTGCCAGCAGCTTAGGCGGGGGAGGACAGCCCCAGCATTTT
. | TRBJ1-3 | TRBV27 | . | CASSLFGSGNTIYF | TGTGCCAGCAGTTTATTTGGGTCCGGAAACACCATATATTTT
. | TRBJ2-5 | TRBV7-3 | . | CASSLDGVETQYF | TGTGCCAGCAGCTTGGACGGCGTAGAGACCCAGTACTTC
. | TRBJ2-3 | TRBV28 | . | CASVGGKRTQYF | TGTGCCAGCGTTGGGGGCAAAAGGACGCAGTATTTT
. | TRBJ1-4 | TRBV15 | TRBD1 | CATSRVGTVEKLFF | TGTGCCACCAGCAGAGTAGGGACAGTTGAAAAACTGTTTTTT
. | TRBJ2-7 | TRBV18 | . | CASSPTGARWVAQYF | TGTGCCAGCTCACCCACTGGAGCCCGGTGGGTGGCGCAGTACTTC
. | TRBJ2-2 | TRBV28 | . | CASRKGITGELFF | TGTGCCAGCAGGAAGGGGATTACCGGGGAGCTGTTTTTT
. | TRBJ2-5 | TRBV27 | . | CASTGRGETQYF | TGTGCCAGCACCGGTAGAGGGGAGACCCAGTACTTC
. | TRBJ2-3 | TRBV28 | . | CASSLTSPDTQYF | TGTGCCAGCAGTTTAACTAGCCCAGATACGCAGTATTTT
. | TRBJ1-1 | TRBV7-9 | . | CASSPARIPEAFF | TGTGCCAGCAGCCCAGCCCGGATCCCTGAAGCTTTCTTT
. | TRBJ2-5 | TRBV6-1 | . | CASSEWGGGETQYF | TGTGCCAGCAGTGAATGGGGAGGCGGAGAGACCCAGTACTTC
. | TRBJ1-5 | TRBV18 | . | CASSPTTGEGSQPQHF | TGTGCCAGCTCACCCACCACAGGAGAGGGGAGCCAGCCCCAGCATTTT
. | TRBJ1-1 | TRBV5-1 | TRBD1 | CASSLARDRGTEAFF | TGCGCCAGCAGCTTGGCCCGGGACAGGGGGACTGAAGCTTTCTTT
. | TRBJ1-5 | TRBV19 | . | CASSTTVRGGNQPQHF | TGTGCCAGTAGTACGACGGTAAGAGGGGGCAATCAGCCCCAGCATTTT
. | TRBJ2-2 | TRBV5-1 | TRBD2 | CASSTTSGTNTGELFF | TGCGCCAGCAGCACAACTAGCGGAACGAACACCGGGGAGCTGTTTTTT
few | TRBJ2-3 | TRBV28 | . | CASSTLRTDTQYF | TGTGCCAGCAGTACCCTACGCACAGATACGCAGTATTTT
. | TRBJ1-1 | TRBV28 | . | CASSSTGRAEAFF | TGTGCCAGCAGTTCGACCGGCAGGGCTGAAGCTTTCTTT
. | TRBJ1-4 | TRBV7-2 | . | CASSNQGGFNEKLFF | TGTGCCAGCAGCAACCAAGGGGGGTTTAATGAAAAACTGTTTTTT
. | TRBJ2-5 | TRBV28 | . | CASSLFGGAPIQETQYF | TGTGCCAGCAGTTTATTCGGAGGGGCGCCGATCCAAGAGACCCAGTACTTC
. | TRBJ1-1 | TRBV19 | TRBD1 | CASSITGEANTEAFF | TGTGCCAGTAGTATTACAGGGGAGGCGAACACTGAAGCTTTCTTT